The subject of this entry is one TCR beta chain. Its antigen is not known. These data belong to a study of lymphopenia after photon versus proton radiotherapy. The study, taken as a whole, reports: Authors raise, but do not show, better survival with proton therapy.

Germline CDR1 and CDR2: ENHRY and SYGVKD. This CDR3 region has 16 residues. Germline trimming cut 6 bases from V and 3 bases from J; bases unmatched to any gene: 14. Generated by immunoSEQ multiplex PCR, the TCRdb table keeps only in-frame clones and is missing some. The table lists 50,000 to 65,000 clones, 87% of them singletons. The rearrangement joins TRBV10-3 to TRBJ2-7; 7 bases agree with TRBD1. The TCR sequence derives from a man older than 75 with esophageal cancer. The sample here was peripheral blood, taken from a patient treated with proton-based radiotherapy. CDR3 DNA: TGTGCCATCAGCTCGACCACACAGGGGTCAGGCTACGAGCAGTACTTC. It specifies CAISSTTQGSGYEQYF.